A single sample gave rise to the 20 T cell receptor beta chains below, sequenced in a study of blood T cell repertoires in COVID-19. Sequenced by immunoSEQ multiplex PCR; TCRdb stores in-frame clones only, minus some. The sample contains 350,000 to 500,000 clones, about 87% of which appear only once. The sample was peripheral blood. These receptors all come from a man between 18 and 29 years old with COVID-19, enrolled during active disease.

The chain uses TRBV3-1 (or the pseudogene TRBV3-2) and TRBJ1-2; the D is unclear. The CDR3 extends over 15 amino acids. Germline assignment: CDR1 LGHDT and CDR2 YNNKEL (reference sequence). Trimming took 8 bases from V and 5 from J, leaving 21 bases between them. The DNA of the CDR3 is TGTGCCAGCTCTCCCACCTCGCACGGCGGGTATGGCTACACCTTC. Translated: CASSPTSHGGYGYTF.

Notes on this clone: Different DNA sequences within this sample yield the same CDR3. The rearrangement joins TRBV7-9 to TRBJ2-2; no clear D gene. The ends were cut back, 0 bases at V and 4 bases at J, with 3 bases in the middle. Germline CDR1 is SEHNR and CDR2 is FQNEAQ (reference sequence). This CDR3 spans 13 amino acids. CDR3 loop: CASSLALTGELFF. The CDR3, as DNA: TGTGCCAGCAGCTTAGCCCTCACCGGGGAGCTGTTTTTT.

The chain links TRBV19 to TRBJ1-1; D might be TRBD1 (5 bases). The CDR3 totals 13 residues. Between the trimmed V and J ends, which lost 5 bases and 4 bases, there was a span of 11 bases. Germline lookup yields CDR1 LNHDA and CDR2 SQIVND (reference sequence). This chain's CDR3 is CASSWVRATEAFF. The CDR3 nucleotides are TGTGCCAGTAGTTGGGTCAGGGCCACTGAAGCTTTCTTT. Based on the CDR3 plus reference TRBV19 and TRBJ1-1, the full variable domain is DGGITQSPKYLFRKEGQNVTLSCEQNLNHDAMYWYRQDPGQGLRLIYYSQIVNDFQKGDIAEGYSVSREKKESFPLTVTSAQKNPTAFYLCASSWVRATEAFFGQGTRLTVV.

This clone was recorded a few times. The chain recombines TRBV13 with TRBJ2-1, with 7 bases that match TRBD2. The CDR3 extends over 15 amino acids. Germline CDR1 reads PRHDT; CDR2 reads FYEKMQ (reference sequence). V shed 8 bases, J shed 0 bases, and the junction held 7 bases outside the gene matches. The CDR3 is CASRELASSYNEQFF. The DNA of the CDR3 is TGTGCCAGCCGAGAACTAGCGAGCTCCTACAATGAGCAGTTCTTC.

This chain uses TRBV9 with TRBJ1-3, with 7 bases aligning to TRBD1. V shed 0 bases and J 0 bases; nucleotides not matched to a gene: 9. There are 18 residues in the CDR3. Germline V CDR1 and CDR2: SGDLS, YYNGEE. Here the CDR3 reads CASSVEDRGRFSGNTIYF. DNA of the CDR3: TGTGCCAGCAGCGTAGAGGATAGGGGGCGATTCTCTGGAAACACCATATATTTT.

This sequence joins TRBV5-4 and TRBJ2-1, with TRBD1 matching 10 bases. This CDR3 contains 16 residues. Germline assignment: CDR1 SGHNT and CDR2 YYREEE (reference sequence). With V trimmed by 2 bases and J by 5 bases, 7 bases remained unmatched. The CDR3 region has the DNA TGTGCCAGCAGCTTTTCGAGACAGGGGGCCCACAATGAGCAGTTCTTC. It codes for CASSFSRQGAHNEQFF.

J is TRBJ2-5 and V is TRBV6-6, with 7 bases aligning to TRBD2. From germline, CDR1 is MNHNY and CDR2 SVGAGI (reference sequence). This CDR3 region has 13 residues. J lost 4 bases, V lost 5 bases, and 4 bases had no gene match. The CDR3 region has the DNA TGTGCCAGCAGTCCCGGGACTATAGAGACCCAGTACTTC. Encoded protein: CASSPGTIETQYF.

V usage is TRBV30 and J usage is TRBJ2-3, with 8 bases fitting TRBD2. The CDR3 has 14 amino acids. V shed 3 bases and J 1 base; nucleotides not matched to a gene: 3. Germline-derived CDR1 and CDR2 are GTSNPN and SVGIG (reference sequence). CDR3 sequence: CAWSREGGTDTQYF. CDR3 sequence (DNA): TGTGCCTGGAGCCGGGAGGGGGGCACAGATACGCAGTATTTT.

V usage is TRBV5-6 and J usage is TRBJ1-1; TRBD1 matches at 7 bases. The CDR3 loop spans 16 amino acids. The germline CDR1 and CDR2 sequences are SGHDT and YYEEEE. Trimming took 4 bases from V and 1 from J; bases not matched to a gene: 10. This CDR3 is CASSLRQGMGNTEAFF. In DNA form, the CDR3 reads TGTGCCAGCAGCCTAAGACAGGGTATGGGGAACACTGAAGCTTTCTTT.

The chain joins TRBV18 to TRBJ1-1, with D unresolved. V was cut by 8 bases and J by 0 bases, with 16 bases left in between. The CDR3 runs to 15 residues. The V gene's germline CDR1 is KGHSH and CDR2 LQKENI. CDR3 protein: CASTPTGNMNTEAFF. CDR3 nucleotides: TGTGCCAGCACGCCGACGGGGAACATGAACACTGAAGCTTTCTTT.

The J gene is TRBJ1-2, the V gene TRBV5-5; 7 bases agree with TRBD1. J was trimmed by 6 bases and V by 4 bases; bases with no gene match: 12. Germline V CDR1 and CDR2: SGHKS, YYEKEE (reference sequence). The CDR3 has 15 residues. DNA for the CDR3: TGTGCCAGCAGCACACCACTGACAGGGAAGGATGGCTACACCTTC. Encoded protein: CASSTPLTGKDGYTF. The complete variable domain, with remaining parts taken from reference TRBV5-5 and TRBJ1-2, reads DAGVTQSPTHLIKTRGQQVTLRCSPISGHKSVSWYQQVLGQGPQFIFQYYEKEERGRGNFPDRFSARQFPNYSSELNVNALLLGDSALYLCASSTPLTGKDGYTFGSGTRLTVV.

This clone was found a few times. J is TRBJ1-2 and V is TRBV30; no clear D gene. CDR3 size: 14 residues. V lost 3 bases and J lost 7, with 18 bases in between. Per germline, CDR1 GTSNPN and CDR2 SVGIG (reference sequence). The chain's CDR3 is CAWSYGVGRGGYTF. DNA for the CDR3: TGTGCCTGGAGCTACGGGGTTGGTAGAGGTGGCTACACCTTC.

V and J are TRBV15 and TRBJ2-5; 13 nucleotides line up with TRBD2. J gave up 5 bases and V 2 bases, and 5 bases lay outside the gene matches. Germline V lookup: CDR1 LNHNV, CDR2 YYDKDF (reference sequence). The CDR3 spans 16 residues. The CDR3 loop is CATSRKTTSGRETQYF. As DNA, the CDR3 is TGTGCCACCAGCAGAAAAACGACTAGCGGGAGGGAGACCCAGTACTTC.

V usage is TRBV5-4 and J usage is TRBJ2-3; 7 nucleotides align to TRBD2. The V and J ends lost 4 bases and 3 bases, in that order; junction bases with no gene match: 11. CDR1 is SGHNT, CDR2 YYREEE, per germline (reference sequence). The CDR3 runs 16 residues. The CDR3 sequence: CASSPTLPRETDTQYF. The CDR3 nucleotides are TGTGCCAGCAGCCCCACCCTCCCGCGGGAGACAGATACGCAGTATTTT.

V gene TRBV19 combines with J gene TRBJ1-2; D gene ambiguous. The CDR3 is 15 amino acids. V lost 4 bases and J 4 bases, leaving 16 bases between the germline ends. The germline gives CDR1 LNHDA, CDR2 SQIVND (reference sequence). The CDR3 spells CASSTEFLTAYGYTF. Written as DNA, the CDR3 is TGTGCCAGTAGTACGGAGTTCCTAACGGCCTATGGCTACACCTTC.

The rearrangement uses TRBV7-8 and TRBJ2-7; D may be TRBD2 (6 bases). V lost 5 bases and J 3 bases, leaving 20 bases between the germline ends. The CDR3 covers 16 residues. The V gene's germline CDR1 is SGHVS and CDR2 FQNEAQ. CDR3 sequence reads: CASSDHRGLLNYEQYF. The CDR3 region has the DNA TGTGCCAGCAGCGACCATAGGGGACTCCTCAACTACGAGCAGTACTTC.

The chain joins TRBV29-1 to TRBJ2-3, with D unclear. The V end was cut by 5 bases, the J end by 1 base, with 16 bases between. This CDR3 has 15 amino acids. The V gene's germline CDR1 is SQVTM and CDR2 ANQGSEA. CDR3 DNA sequence: TGCAGCGTTCCCCCCGATGGTCGGGGCACAGATACGCAGTATTTT. This gives the protein CSVPPDGRGTDTQYF.

The rearrangement links TRBV19 to TRBJ1-1; unclear D gene. The CDR3 is 13 residues long. V was clipped by 5 bases and J by 11 bases, with 18 bases between them. Germline V gene sequence: CDR1 LNHDA, CDR2 SQIVND (reference sequence). The CDR3 DNA reads as TGTGCCAGTAGTGAAGACCGAGACACTGGGGCTTTCTTT. Amino acid sequence: CASSEDRDTGAFF.

CDR3 sequence reads: CASSEILGTYEQYF. CDR3 nucleotides: TGTGCCAGCAGTGAAATTCTCGGGACCTACGAGCAGTACTTC. V is TRBV25-1 and J is TRBJ2-7, with a possible D match to TRBD2 (5 bases). This CDR3 spans 14 amino acids. CDR1 is MGHDK and CDR2 is SYGVNS in the germline V gene. Between the trimmed V and J ends, which lost 2 bases and 2 bases, there was a span of 10 bases.

The chain couples TRBV19 to TRBJ1-3, with D unresolved. CDR3 length: 15 residues. In germline, CDR1 is LNHDA, CDR2 SQIVND (reference sequence). Trimming pared 5 bases from V and 1 base from J, leaving 12 bases between. CDR3 loop: CASSWSPVSGNTIYF. CDR3 nucleotides: TGTGCCAGTAGTTGGTCGCCGGTGTCTGGAAACACCATATATTTT.